What follows are 14 T cell receptor beta chains derived from one specimen sequenced in a study of tumor T cells in aggressive B-cell lymphoma. TCRdb's table, derived via immunoSEQ multiplex PCR, lists solely in-frame clones and lacks some. In the table there are about 4,800 clones, more than 65% of which are singletons. The sample consisted of tumor tissue. The receptor source for this set is an adult with diffuse large B cell lymphoma.

This rearrangement joins TRBV28 to TRBJ2-3; TRBD2 matches 10 bases. The V and J ends lost 5 bases and 2 bases, in that order; junction bases with no gene match: 7. This CDR3 contains 16 residues. Germline assignment: CDR1 MDHEN and CDR2 SYDVKM. CDR3 nucleotides: TGTGCCAGCAGTCCCGGACTAGCGGACCTCACAGATACGCAGTATTTT. Amino acids: CASSPGLADLTDTQYF.

This chain uses TRBV4-2 with TRBJ1-5; the D gene is possibly TRBD1 (6 bases). Trimming left V 1 base short and J 1 base short, with 8 bases between. In germline, CDR1 is LGHNA, CDR2 YNFKEQ. CDR3 length: 15 residues. CDR3 nucleotides: TGTGCCAGCAGCCAAGCAGGGGAGAGCAATCAGCCCCAGCATTTT. Its translation is CASSQAGESNQPQHF.

This chain connects TRBV7-2 to TRBJ2-2; D remains unclear. This CDR3 is built from 13 residues. Trimming cost V 8 bases and J 5 bases, with 12 bases left between them. CDR1 and CDR2 (germline): SGHTA, FQGNSA. The CDR3 loop is CASCKPWTGELFF. For the CDR3, the DNA is TGTGCCAGCTGTAAGCCGTGGACCGGGGAGCTGTTTTTT.

In the case of this clone: Other DNA sequences in the same sample also yield this CDR3. This chain links TRBV7-2 with TRBJ1-5, with a weak D call TRBD1 (6 bases). Germline V CDR1 and CDR2: SGHTA, FQGNSA. The CDR3 sequence is 15 residues long. Trimming cost V 6 bases and J 1 base, with 13 bases left between them. The CDR3 nucleotides read TGTGCCAGCAGGGCCGGGGGGGCAAGCAATCAGCCCCAGCATTTT. This gives the protein CASRAGGASNQPQHF. The variable domain in full, with the rest retrieved from reference TRBV7-2 and TRBJ1-5, is GAGVSQSPSNKVTEKGKDVELRCDPISGHTALYWYRQSLGQGLEFLIYFQGNSAPDKSGLPSDRFSAERTGGSVSTLTIQRTQQEDSAVYLCASRAGGASNQPQHFGDGTRLSIL.

This clone was detected a few times. The V gene is TRBV5-4, the J gene TRBJ1-2; D gene unclear. The CDR3 is made up of 15 amino acids. Germline V lookup: CDR1 SGHNT, CDR2 YYREEE (reference sequence). Between the trimmed V and J ends, which lost 1 base and 0 bases, there was a span of 10 bases. CDR3 in DNA: TGTGCCAGCAGCTTGTGGGGAGGAGCTAACTATGGCTACACCTTC. Protein sequence: CASSLWGGANYGYTF.

The V call is TRBV5-1, the J call TRBJ1-6, with 8 bases fitting TRBD1. The germline gives CDR1 SGHRS, CDR2 YFSETQ. The V segment lost 0 bases and the J segment 2 bases; nucleotides outside the gene matches: 4. This CDR3 contains 17 residues. CDR3 amino acids: CASSLAGGNTYNSPLHF. The CDR3 coding sequence is TGCGCCAGCAGCTTGGCAGGGGGCAACACCTATAATTCACCCCTCCACTTT.

The chain couples TRBV10-3 to TRBJ1-1, with TRBD1 matching 9 bases. The CDR3 contains 13 residues. Germline CDR1 reads ENHRY; CDR2 reads SYGVKD. Losses at the gene ends were 3 bases for V and 14 bases for J; bases not matched to a gene: 10. CDR3 loop: CAISDPQGQGGFF. In DNA form, the CDR3 reads TGTGCCATCAGTGATCCCCAGGGACAGGGTGGATTCTTT.

The J gene is TRBJ2-5, the V gene TRBV28, with 7 nucleotides matching TRBD2. Losses at the gene ends were 8 bases for V and 2 bases for J; bases not matched to a gene: 11. Germline lookup yields CDR1 MDHEN and CDR2 SYDVKM. The CDR3 covers 15 residues. The CDR3 loop is CASGGGSGIQETQYF. The CDR3 coding sequence is TGTGCCAGCGGGGGAGGGTCGGGGATTCAAGAGACCCAGTACTTC.

The chain combines TRBV29-1 with TRBJ1-1; the D is unclear. Trimming took off 3 bases at V and 0 bases at J, with 11 bases between the two ends. Germline V gives CDR1 SQVTM, CDR2 ANQGSEA. The length of the CDR3 is 14 residues. The CDR3 nucleotides are TGCAGCGTTGAGGTTGGCAGGCTGAACACTGAAGCTTTCTTT. Translated, it gives CSVEVGRLNTEAFF.

This clone has more than one count but fewer than ten. This rearrangement joins TRBV7-2 to TRBJ2-1; TRBD2 matches at 12 bases. J lost 9 bases, V lost 5 bases, and 8 bases had no gene match. CDR1 SGHTA and CDR2 FQGNSA come from the germline V gene. The CDR3 totals 15 residues. CDR3 bases: TGTGCCAGCAGCCGCGGGACTAGCGGGTGGAGTGAGCAGTTCTTC. Its translation: CASSRGTSGWSEQFF. The full variable domain, rest sourced from reference TRBV7-2 and TRBJ2-1, is GAGVSQSPSNKVTEKGKDVELRCDPISGHTALYWYRQSLGQGLEFLIYFQGNSAPDKSGLPSDRFSAERTGGSVSTLTIQRTQQEDSAVYLCASSRGTSGWSEQFFGPGTRLTVL.

The chain combines TRBV7-2 with TRBJ1-1, with D perhaps matching TRBD1 (5 bases). Trimming shortened V by 6 bases and J by 4 bases, and 18 bases separated the two germline ends. Germline V gene lookup returns CDR1 SGHTA and CDR2 FQGNSA. This CDR3 is built from 15 residues. The CDR3 here is CASRLGLTTGTEAFF. The CDR3 DNA follows: TGTGCCAGCAGGCTTGGATTAACCACAGGCACTGAAGCTTTCTTT.

This clone was observed once. The chain recombines TRBV28 with TRBJ1-5; D possibly corresponds to TRBD1 (6 bases). In germline, CDR1 is MDHEN, CDR2 SYDVKM. With 5 bases removed from V and 8 bases from J, the gap between germline ends came to 13 bases. The CDR3 covers 13 residues. The CDR3 loop reads CASSGTLSEPQHF. For the CDR3, the DNA is TGTGCCAGCAGTGGGACACTCTCGGAGCCCCAGCATTTT.

V is TRBV28 and J is TRBJ1-1; D is unclear. The V end was cut by 4 bases, the J end by 10 bases, with 16 bases between. Germline-derived CDR1 and CDR2 are MDHEN and SYDVKM. The CDR3 is 13 amino acids. The CDR3 DNA is TGTGCCAGCAGTTCCCAGGTATCCGTCGGAGCTTTCTTT. Residues: CASSSQVSVGAFF.

The genes are TRBV5-1 and TRBJ1-4; TRBD1 agrees at 7 bases. This CDR3 is 14 amino acids long. Germline-derived CDR1 and CDR2 are SGHRS and YFSETQ. V was clipped by 5 bases and J by 4 bases; unmatched bases: 5. This CDR3 reads CASSLTGLNEKLFF. CDR3 sequence (DNA): TGCGCCAGCAGTTTGACAGGGCTTAATGAAAAACTGTTTTTT.